This T cell receptor (beta chain) is drawn from a study of early T cells in non-severe SARS-CoV-2 infection. Study background: With bulk RNA from unsorted whole blood as input, sequencing yielded unpaired chains.

V lost 6 bases, J lost 0 bases, and 7 bases stayed unmatched. This CDR3 comprises 15 residues. CDR1 MNHNS and CDR2 SASEGT come from the germline V gene. Molecules of cDNA were individually given unique molecular identifiers that were attached to them. TCRdb independently ran MiXCR on the 5' RACE reads; one entry per CDR3 protein. The sample has around 50,000 distinct CDR3 sequences; around 5.2% are singletons. Material: whole blood. The chain combines TRBV6-1 with TRBJ2-7; 8 positions agree with TRBD1. This receptor was obtained from an adult who was a healthcare worker with PCR-confirmed SARS-CoV-2 infection or an uninfected control (not recorded which). In DNA form, the CDR3 reads TGTGCCAGCAGGATTACAGGGGGGAGCTCCTACGAGCAGTACTTC. Residues: CASRITGGSSYEQYF.